Presented here are 10 T cell receptor beta chains from one specimen sequenced in a study of patients and donors after allogeneic stem cell transplantation. TCRdb fed the RT-PCR reads into MiXCR, producing one record per CDR3 protein. The sample lists about a million distinct CDR3 sequences, approximately 19% occurring once. Material for sequencing was blood, either unsorted or a sorted T cell fraction (not recorded which). Source of these receptors: a human donor who was either an allogeneic HSCT recipient or a stem cell or donor lymphocyte infusion donor (not recorded which). It is not recorded whose cells these are; they may come from a transplant donor.

This clonotype was found a few times. At one end, the junction sequence differs from germline, possibly due to a read error. V is TRBV5-4 and J is TRBJ2-1; 11 nucleotides agree with TRBD2. CDR3 size: 15 residues. Per the germline V gene, CDR1 is SGHNT and CDR2 is YYREEE (reference sequence). In DNA form, the CDR3 reads TGTGGCAGCAGTGGGACTAGCGGACCCTACAATGAGCAGTTCTTC. It specifies CGSSGTSGPYNEQFF.

V and J are TRBV7-2 and TRBJ1-1; D is undetermined. V lost 2 bases, J lost 5 bases, and 15 bases lay in between. The CDR3 is made up of 15 amino acids. CDR1 SGHTA and CDR2 FQGNSA come from the germline V gene. The CDR3 DNA reads TGTGCCAGCAGCTTAACCTGGGGAGGAAAAACTGAAGCTTTCTTT. The encoded protein is CASSLTWGGKTEAFF.

This sequence joins TRBV12-3 or TRBV12-4 and TRBJ2-7; 7 bases fit TRBD1. V gave up 9 bases and J gave up 2 bases; unmatched junction bases: 10. The CDR3 runs to 14 residues. In nucleotides, the CDR3 is TGTGCCAGTGACCCAGGGGGACCACCCTACGAGCAGTACTTC. It translates to CASDPGGPPYEQYF.

This clonotype was detected only a few times. The chain employs TRBV15 and TRBJ2-7; TRBD1 aligns across 9 bases. This CDR3 region has 14 residues. Looked up from germline, CDR1 is LNHNV and CDR2 is YYDKDF (reference sequence). The V segment lost 5 bases and the J segment 2 bases; nucleotides outside the gene matches: 4. The CDR3 DNA is TGTGCCACCAGCGGGGGACAGGGAGCCTACGAGCAGTACTTC. Translated: CATSGGQGAYEQYF.

The chain carries TRBV18 and TRBJ2-1; TRBD2 matches 8 bases. V lost 3 bases, J lost 8 bases, and 12 bases stayed unmatched. The CDR3 has 16 amino acids. The V gene's germline CDR1 is KGHSH and CDR2 LQKENI. Here the CDR3 reads CASSPSYGTSRDEQFF. CDR3 nucleotides: TGTGCCAGCTCACCGTCCTACGGGACTAGTCGCGATGAGCAGTTCTTC.

V is TRBV5-1 and J is TRBJ2-1; 16 bases map to TRBD2. Germline CDR1 is SGHRS and CDR2 is YFSETQ. Trimming cost V 4 bases and J 3 bases; bases outside gene matches: 10. This CDR3 region has 19 residues. This CDR3 reads CASSMGTSGGALGYNEQFF. The CDR3 nucleotides are TGCGCCAGCAGCATGGGGACTAGCGGGGGGGCCTTGGGCTACAATGAGCAGTTCTTC.

The V call is TRBV20-1, the J call TRBJ2-1; D is uncertain. Germline loops: CDR1 DFQATT, CDR2 SNEGSKA (reference sequence). The CDR3 runs to 11 residues. Trimming cost V 4 bases and J 10 bases, with 11 bases left between them. The CDR3: CSANRLIEQFF. CDR3 DNA: TGCAGTGCTAATCGACTTATAGAGCAGTTCTTC.

This clonotype came up many times. The chain combines TRBV29-1 with TRBJ2-5, with D possibly matching TRBD2 (6 bases). The CDR3 covers 12 residues. V lost 5 bases and J lost 2, with 9 bases in between. In germline, CDR1 is SQVTM, CDR2 ANQGSEA. In DNA, the CDR3 is TGCAGCGTTAGCCGGGGGCAAGAGACCCAGTACTTC. This gives the protein CSVSRGQETQYF.

In its sample, this clonotype was seen a few times. This chain links TRBV20-1 with TRBJ1-2; D possibly corresponds to TRBD1 (6 bases). The CDR3 contains 14 residues. V was pared by 3 bases and J by 5 bases, with 16 bases between. Looked up from germline, CDR1 is DFQATT and CDR2 is SNEGSKA (reference sequence). In DNA, the CDR3 is TGCAGTGCTAGGGAAACAGGGCTTGAATATGGCTACACCTTC. Its protein is CSARETGLEYGYTF.

This clonotype was seen more than once but under ten times. The V gene is TRBV5-1, the J gene TRBJ2-7; D is possibly TRBD1 (5 bases). Trimming took off 4 bases at V and 4 bases at J, with 18 bases between the two ends. The CDR3 extends over 15 amino acids. The V gene's germline CDR1 is SGHRS and CDR2 YFSETQ. The CDR3 is CASSPQGFAYYEQYF. For the CDR3, the DNA is TGCGCCAGCAGCCCCCAGGGTTTCGCCTATTACGAGCAGTACTTC.